These T cell receptor beta chains were read from a single sample in a study of CD4 T cells in relation to SARS-CoV-2 and coronaviruses. Repertoires were generated with immunoSEQ multiplex PCR, while TCRdb's copy carries only in-frame clones and drops some. The repertoire has about 64,000 clones, 94% of them found once; the top ten carry over 0.11%. Sequencing was done on a sample of naive CD4+ T cells from PBMCs. The receptor set was obtained from a human donor in good health. The CDR3 runs from the conserved cysteine through the conserved F or W. The D gene is left open where the match is weak. Some rows have no size entry. The others give once, few or many, or a class for an expanded clone.

v_call	j_call	clone_size	d_call	cdr3_aa	cdr3_nt
TRBV30	TRBJ2-1	.	.	CAWSAIRARREQFF	TGTGCCTGGAGTGCGATAAGAGCTAGGAGAGAGCAGTTCTTC
TRBV18	TRBJ1-5	.	.	CASSLLDTNQPQHF	TGTGCCAGCTCACTACTCGACACCAATCAGCCCCAGCATTTT
TRBV28	TRBJ2-1	once	TRBD2	CASSIPSGRAILPFF	TGTGCCAGCAGTATTCCTAGCGGGAGGGCCATTCTGCCGTTCTTC
TRBV6-5	TRBJ1-2	once	TRBD1	CASSDRAYGYTF	TGTGCCAGCAGCGACAGGGCCTATGGCTACACCTTC
TRBV7-8	TRBJ1-3	.	.	CASSLGGRGGNTIYF	TGTGCCAGCAGCTTAGGGGGGCGTGGAGGGAACACCATATATTTT
TRBV3-1/TRBV3-2	TRBJ2-3	.	TRBD1	CASSQPGQGAGTDTQYF	TGTGCCAGCAGCCAACCGGGACAGGGGGCTGGCACAGATACGCAGTATTTT
TRBV9	TRBJ2-5	.	TRBD2	CASSVGLAGGGETQYF	TGTGCCAGCAGCGTAGGTTTAGCGGGAGGGGGAGAGACCCAGTACTTC
TRBV5-1	TRBJ2-5	.	TRBD2	CASSRGVAGGPETQYF	TGCGCCAGCAGCCGGGGTGTAGCGGGAGGGCCGGAGACCCAGTACTTC
TRBV5-5	TRBJ1-5	few	.	CASSLRTGSNQPQHF	TGTGCCAGCAGCTTACGTACGGGGAGCAATCAGCCCCAGCATTTT
TRBV18	TRBJ2-1	.	.	CASSPFQGINEQFF	TGTGCCAGCTCACCGTTCCAGGGTATCAATGAGCAGTTCTTC
TRBV20-1	TRBJ2-1	once	TRBD1	CSASSQGVSNEQFF	TGCAGTGCTAGTTCTCAGGGGGTGAGCAATGAGCAGTTCTTC
TRBV11-2	TRBJ2-7	.	TRBD1	CASSFPQGATYEQYF	TGTGCCAGCAGCTTTCCTCAGGGGGCGACCTACGAGCAGTACTTC
TRBV19	TRBJ2-1	.	TRBD2	CASRLSGTPGEQFF	TGTGCCAGTAGACTGAGCGGGACCCCTGGTGAGCAGTTCTTC
TRBV9	TRBJ1-3	.	TRBD1	CASSVVGTGGGNTIYF	TGTGCCAGCAGCGTAGTAGGGACAGGGGGCGGAAACACCATATATTTT
TRBV12-3/TRBV12-4	TRBJ2-7	.	.	CASSSSSYEQYF	TGTGCCAGCAGTTCATCCTCCTACGAGCAGTACTTC
TRBV28	TRBJ2-5	.	.	CASSSWGSTGAQETQYF	TGTGCCAGCAGTTCCTGGGGGTCGACGGGTGCACAAGAGACCCAGTACTTC
TRBV28	TRBJ2-7	.	TRBD1	CASGTGGASSYEQYF	TGTGCCAGCGGGACAGGAGGTGCCAGCTCCTACGAGCAGTACTTC
TRBV7-6	TRBJ2-2	once	TRBD1	CASSLVGQGAVGELFF	TGTGCCAGCAGCTTAGTAGGGCAGGGGGCAGTCGGGGAGCTGTTTTTT
TRBV6-1	TRBJ1-2	.	.	CASSEALQGTYGYTF	TGTGCCAGCAGTGAAGCGCTCCAGGGGACCTATGGCTACACCTTC
TRBV18	TRBJ1-6	.	.	CASSPGPGDSPLHF	TGTGCCAGCTCACCGGGCCCAGGGGATTCACCCCTCCACTTT
TRBV11-2	TRBJ2-1	.	TRBD2	CASSWTSVSGEQFF	TGTGCCAGCAGCTGGACTAGCGTTTCAGGTGAGCAGTTCTTC
TRBV19	TRBJ2-1	.	.	CASSTLGTPPRRGNEQFF	TGTGCCAGTAGTACCCTCGGGACACCCCCCAGGAGGGGCAATGAGCAGTTCTTC